This T cell receptor gamma chain came from a study of gamma-delta chains in newborns, infants, children (dated by TCRdb to about 2019). General notes on the study: In the study title, it is stated that polyclonal expansion of innate gammadelta T cells is driven by microbial exposure immediately after birth. The study examined the way microbial exposure affected innate gammadelta T cell populations in human newborns right after birth.

Sequencing was performed on an Illumina MiSeq. For TCRdb, the public reads were processed anew by CATT, and duplicate DNA sequences were folded into one row. The table for this sample lists several hundred gamma-chain clones; 55% to 75% of them were counted only once. The ten top clones hold 20% to 30% of the sample. The CDR1 and CDR2 encoded by the germline V gene are EGSNGY and YDSYNSKV. The CDR3 covers 15 residues, taking in both the cysteine and the phenylalanine. Of the read, only the CDR3 DNA is kept; its 45 bases are in frame from base 1. V and J are trimmed by 1 base and 0 bases, and the gene matches miss 6 bases of the junction. Concerning this clone itself: What antigen it recognizes has not been identified. No base quality values were provided; no much bigger clone lies one nucleotide off.

The sample was blood. The rearranged segments are TRGV2 and TRGJ1 or TRGJ2. No J gene was available from TCRdb, and it was assigned here by a germline match of the DNA. The receptor was derived from a child who was a newborn, infant or young child, either healthy, febrile or measles-vaccinated (not recorded which). The CDR3 protein: CATWDGNSNYYKKLF. Here is the DNA: TGTGCCACCTGGGACGGAAATTCGAATTATTATAAGAAACTCTTT.